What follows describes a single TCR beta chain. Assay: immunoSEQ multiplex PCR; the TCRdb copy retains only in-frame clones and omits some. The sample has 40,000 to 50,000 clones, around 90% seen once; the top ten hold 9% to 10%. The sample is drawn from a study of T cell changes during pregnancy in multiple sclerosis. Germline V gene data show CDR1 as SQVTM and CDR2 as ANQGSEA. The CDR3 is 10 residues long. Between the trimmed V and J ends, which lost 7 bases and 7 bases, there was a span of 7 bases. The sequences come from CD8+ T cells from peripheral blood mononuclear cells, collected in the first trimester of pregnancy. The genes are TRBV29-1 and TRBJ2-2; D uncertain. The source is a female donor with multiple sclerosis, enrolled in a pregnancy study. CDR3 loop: CSAGHGELFF. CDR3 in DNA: TGCAGCGCTGGCCACGGGGAGCTGTTTTTT.